Here is one T cell receptor (beta chain) with its context. The entry originates in a study of blood T cell repertoires in COVID-19. Overall study context: T cells, B-cell-depleted T cells, or PBMCs supplied cDNA or gDNA.

Original analysis: Using reference gene primer amplification, nucleated cell counts were estimated. Profiling relied on immunoSEQ multiplex PCR, and the TCRdb table lists in-frame clones only, not all of them. Clone size and V and J calls were adopted from that table, with D and trimming inferred from the DNA. Among approximately 380,000 clones listed, 85% were seen once. The CDR3 length is 16 residues. Trimming left V 0 bases short and J 1 base short, with 12 bases between. Germline V lookup: CDR1 LGHNA, CDR2 YNFKEQ. Sequenced input: peripheral blood. This clonotype originated in a young woman with acute or convalescent COVID-19. The rearrangement links TRBV4-2 to TRBJ1-2; D might be TRBD1 (5 bases). The CDR3 protein is CASSQDGAEINYGYTF. CDR3 DNA sequence: TGTGCCAGCAGCCAAGATGGGGCAGAGATTAACTATGGCTACACCTTC.